This T cell receptor beta chain was captured in a study of memory CD4+ T cells and cytomegalovirus serostatus (dated by TCRdb to the late 2010s). In terms of the full investigation: The cohort comprised 33 healthy Belgian adults, 9 CMV seropositive and around 24 CMV seronegative. To replicate a published TCR-based CMV serostatus classifier, the researchers sequenced the CD4+ memory TCRbeta repertoires of a Belgian cohort whose cytomegalovirus serostatus was known.

The CDR3 numbers 17 residues from cysteine through phenylalanine. The kept DNA is CDR3 alone, 51 bases in frame from the first base. The germline V and J ends show losses of 1 base and 2 bases respectively, and no gene match explains 2 bases of the junction. Looking up the germline V gene yields CDR1 SGHTA and CDR2 FQGNSA. The Quick-DNA Microprep Kit was used to extract genomic DNA from the sorted cells. TCRbeta DNA was amplified with the immunoSEQ hsTCRbeta kit following the manufacturer's protocol. An Illumina MiSeq instrument was used to sequence the TCRbeta libraries. In the authors' own workflow: Following removal of out-of-frame sequences, 2 million to 2.5 million distinct TCRbeta sequences were retained, with an average of roughly 70,000 per individual. Two values were used to score each individual: the count of roughly 180 previously reported CMV-associated TCRbeta sequences and the total count of productive distinct TCRbeta sequences. A beta-binomial model was reimplemented in Python, and random forests from scikit-learn, run with default parameters, were trained on data from the US cohort. Classifier performance on the Belgian cohort was summarized as median AUC with percentile confidence intervals over 10,000 bootstrap iterations. TCRdb took over this immuneACCESS table, retaining in-frame rearrangements with V and J assigned. Such tables are incomplete; in checked studies, under half of the missing clones stem from an unresolved V gene, and the remainder is unexplained. V, J and clone size are those of that table, while D and trimming were read from the DNA. The sample table lists over 55,000 clones, around 85% of them with a count of one. 0.82% of the sample lies in the top ten.

Findings and caveats that apply to the study as a whole: The results were read as suggesting that the CMV-associated TCR signature is, for the most part, present in the CD4+ memory repertoire. CMV serostatus prediction reached a median bootstrapped AUC of roughly 0.96 with the original framework and around 0.91 with a US-trained random forest. On the Belgian cohort, the classifier built on the original framework reached a median bootstrapped AUC of around 0.95, with a 95% CI of 0.76-1.00. Of about 180 previously reported CMV-associated TCRbeta sequences, 55 to 75 appeared in the CD4+ memory repertoires, each in one to five individuals. Only CD4+CD45RO+ memory cells were sequenced, in contrast to the original study, which included naive and memory CD4+ and CD8+ populations.

Points on this clone: Which antigen it targets is not known. Base quality data are lacking; no much larger clone is found one base away.

A FACSAria II was used to sort memory CD4+ T cells, defined as single viable CD3+CD4+CD8-CD45RO+ cells. CMV serostatus was determined with a Roche Elecsys assay detecting serum IgG against CMV pp150, pp28, p38 and p52. After the samples were thawed, total CD4+ T cells were enriched through positive selection using CD4 magnetic microbeads. Samples originated from another study that specifically interrogated the CD4+ T cell memory repertoire. Peripheral blood mononuclear cells were isolated and cryopreserved according to standard operating procedures, and serum was kept at -80 degrees C. The staining relied on CD3-PerCP (BW264/56), CD4-APC (RPA-T4), CD45RO-PE (UCHT1) and CD8-Pacific Orange (3B5) antibodies, and Sytox blue was used to exclude non-viable cells.

The origin of this receptor is an adult in good health and CMV-seronegative. Rearrangement joined TRBV7-2 to TRBJ2-6; 10 central bases correspond to TRBD1. Sequenced material: memory CD4+ T cells from blood. Here is the DNA: TGTGCCAGCAGCTTAGGAGGGACAGGGGCTGGGGCCAACGTCCTGACTTTC. Its translation is CASSLGGTGAGANVLTF.